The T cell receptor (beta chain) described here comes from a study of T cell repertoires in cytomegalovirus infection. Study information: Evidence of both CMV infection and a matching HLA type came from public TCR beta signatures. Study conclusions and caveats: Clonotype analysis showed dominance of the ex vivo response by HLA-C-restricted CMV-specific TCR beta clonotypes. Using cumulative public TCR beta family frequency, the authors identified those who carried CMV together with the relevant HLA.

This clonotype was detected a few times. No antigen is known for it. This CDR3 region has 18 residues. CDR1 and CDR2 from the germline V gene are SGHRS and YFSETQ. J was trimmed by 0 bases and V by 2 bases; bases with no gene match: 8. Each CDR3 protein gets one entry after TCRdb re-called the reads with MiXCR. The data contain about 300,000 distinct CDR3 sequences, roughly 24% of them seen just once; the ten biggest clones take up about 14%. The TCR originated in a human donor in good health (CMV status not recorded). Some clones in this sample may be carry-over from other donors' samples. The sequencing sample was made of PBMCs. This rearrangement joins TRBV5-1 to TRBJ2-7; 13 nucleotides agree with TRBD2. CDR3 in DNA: TGCGCCAGCAGCTTTGGACTAGCGGGGGCCCCTCTCTCCTACGAGCAGTACTTC. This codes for CASSFGLAGAPLSYEQYF.